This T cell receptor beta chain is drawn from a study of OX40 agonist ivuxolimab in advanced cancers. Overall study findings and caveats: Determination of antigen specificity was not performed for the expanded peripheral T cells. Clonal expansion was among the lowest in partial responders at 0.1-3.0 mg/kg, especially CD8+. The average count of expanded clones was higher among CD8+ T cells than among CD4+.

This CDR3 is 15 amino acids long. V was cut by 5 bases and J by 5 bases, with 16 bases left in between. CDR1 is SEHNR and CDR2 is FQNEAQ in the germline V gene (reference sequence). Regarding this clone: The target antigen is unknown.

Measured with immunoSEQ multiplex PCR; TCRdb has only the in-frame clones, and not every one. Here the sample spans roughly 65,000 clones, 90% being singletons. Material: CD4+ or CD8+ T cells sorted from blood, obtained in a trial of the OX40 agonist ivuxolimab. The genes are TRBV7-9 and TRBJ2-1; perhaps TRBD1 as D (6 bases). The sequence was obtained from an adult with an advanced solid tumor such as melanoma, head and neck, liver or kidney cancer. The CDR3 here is CASSILRDNHNEQFF. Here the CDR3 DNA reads TGTGCCAGCAGCATCCTCCGGGACAATCACAATGAGCAGTTCTTC.